The 8 T cell receptor beta chains below were found in one sample sequenced in a study of spatial heterogeneity in lung cancer. TCRdb called the 5' RACE reads again in MiXCR, with one record for every CDR3 protein. The sample has 110,000 or so distinct CDR3 sequences; more than 10% are singletons. Time point reported: blood at routine non-recurrence follow-up after resection. Specimen: PBMCs, collected at follow-up. These receptors were collected from a female donor with early-stage non-small cell lung cancer.

This clonotype occurred many times. CDR3: CASSTRMTGTGNSNQPQHF. CDR3 sequence (DNA): TGTGCCAGTAGTACGCGAATGACCGGGACAGGGAATAGCAATCAGCCCCAGCATTTT. The rearrangement joins TRBV19 to TRBJ1-5, with 9 positions matching TRBD1. J was trimmed by 0 bases and V by 4 bases; bases with no gene match: 13. The CDR3 covers 19 residues. The germline CDR1 and CDR2 sequences are LNHDA and SQIVND (reference sequence).

The chain links TRBV10-3 to TRBJ1-5; D not certain. The CDR3 runs 13 residues. CDR1 and CDR2 (germline): ENHRY, SYGVKD. Trimming took 6 bases from V and 3 from J, leaving 9 bases between them. The CDR3 DNA reads TGTGCCATCAGGGAACGCCTCAATCAGCCCCAGCATTTT. This encodes CAIRERLNQPQHF.

This clonotype was seen repeatedly, ten times or more. The CDR3 coding sequence is TGTGCCAGCAGATTAATGAACACTGAAGCTTTCTTT. Translation: CASRLMNTEAFF. The chain links TRBV28 to TRBJ1-1; no clear D. CDR3 size: 12 residues. With 6 bases removed from V and 0 bases from J, the gap between germline ends came to 5 bases. Germline CDR1 and CDR2: MDHEN and SYDVKM.

Ten or more counts support this clonotype. The chain is built from TRBV9 and TRBJ2-1, with 7 bases identical to TRBD2. With 0 bases clipped from V and 2 bases from J, the junction kept 5 bases outside the gene matches. Germline values: CDR1 SGDLS, CDR2 YYNGEE. The CDR3 is 16 residues long. The CDR3 DNA reads as TGTGCCAGCAGCGTAGGTCTAGCGGTTACCTACAATGAGCAGTTCTTC. Its translation: CASSVGLAVTYNEQFF.

In its sample, this clonotype was seen a few times. V gene TRBV28 combines with J gene TRBJ1-2, with D unresolved. CDR1 and CDR2 from the germline V gene are MDHEN and SYDVKM. The CDR3 has 15 amino acids. Trimming removed 1 base at V and 7 bases at J, with 16 bases between. CDR3 in amino acids: CASSLLTAVPPGYTF. The CDR3 region has the DNA TGTGCCAGCAGTTTATTAACAGCCGTTCCTCCTGGCTACACCTTC.

This clonotype was seen repeatedly, ten times or more. The CDR3 loop is CASSPRDINTEAFF. The CDR3 nucleotides read TGTGCCAGCAGCCCCCGGGACATAAACACTGAAGCTTTCTTT. V usage is TRBV28 and J usage is TRBJ1-1, with a tentative D call TRBD1 (6 bases). The CDR3 is made up of 14 amino acids. Germline CDR1 is MDHEN and CDR2 is SYDVKM. With 6 bases removed from V and 2 bases from J, the gap between germline ends came to 13 bases.

The CDR3 nucleotides read TGTGCCAGCAGAGGGACTAGCGGGGGCCACAATGAGCAGTTCTTC. This gives the protein CASRGTSGGHNEQFF. The genes are TRBV28 and TRBJ2-1, with 14 bases fitting TRBD2. Germline assignment: CDR1 MDHEN and CDR2 SYDVKM. The J segment lost 5 bases and the V segment lost 6 bases, leaving 3 bases of the junction unmatched. The CDR3 runs 15 residues.

This clonotype was counted many times. CDR3 DNA: TGTGCCACCAGCAGAGACAGGGGCCCACGGGTTCAGTACTTC. Translated, it gives CATSRDRGPRVQYF. The gene calls are TRBV15 and TRBJ2-4; tentatively, D is TRBD1 (6 bases). Germline V gene sequence: CDR1 LNHNV, CDR2 YYDKDF (reference sequence). The germline V and J ends were trimmed by 0 bases and 11 bases, with 14 bases remaining between them. This CDR3 contains 14 residues. Full variable domain (remainder filled in from reference TRBV15 and TRBJ2-4): DAMVIQNPRYQVTQFGKPVTLSCSQTLNHNVMYWYQQKSSQAPKLLFHYYDKDFNNEADTPDNFQSRRPNTSFCFLDIRSPGLGDTAMYLCATSRDRGPRVQYFGAGTRLSVL.